The T cell receptor (beta chain) under discussion was sequenced for a study of shared clonotypes between healthy human individuals. Note on this clone: Its antigen is unknown.

General study results and limits: Blood was the only sampled material, and tissue repertoires likely differ.

The V gene's germline CDR1 is ENHRY and CDR2 SYGVKD. This CDR3 spans 15 amino acids. Trimming took 9 bases from V and 7 from J, leaving 22 bases between them. Assay: immunoSEQ multiplex PCR; the TCRdb copy retains only in-frame clones and omits some. Found here are 180,000 or so clones, approximately 92% of them singletons; the top ten hold 0.067%. The rearrangement links TRBV10-3 to TRBJ2-1, with a possible D match to TRBD1 (6 bases). This sequence was found in a woman aged 25-40 years in good health. Input material: naive CD4+ T cells sorted from blood. Subset described: CD45RA+ positively selected. The CDR3 DNA follows: TGTGCCATTGGGGTACAGGGTGCCTCGGGGAATGAGCAGTTCTTC. This translates into CAIGVQGASGNEQFF.